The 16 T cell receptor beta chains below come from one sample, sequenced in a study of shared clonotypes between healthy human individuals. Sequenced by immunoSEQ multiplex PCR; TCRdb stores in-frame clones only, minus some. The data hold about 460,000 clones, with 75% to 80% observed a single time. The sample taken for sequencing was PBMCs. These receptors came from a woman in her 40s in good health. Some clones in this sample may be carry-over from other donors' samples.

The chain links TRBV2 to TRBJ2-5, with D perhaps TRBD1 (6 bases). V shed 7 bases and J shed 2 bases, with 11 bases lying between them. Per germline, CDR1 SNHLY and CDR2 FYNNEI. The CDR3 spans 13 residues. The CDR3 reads CASNLDRQETQYF. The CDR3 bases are TGTGCCAGCAACCTCGACAGGCAAGAGACCCAGTACTTC.

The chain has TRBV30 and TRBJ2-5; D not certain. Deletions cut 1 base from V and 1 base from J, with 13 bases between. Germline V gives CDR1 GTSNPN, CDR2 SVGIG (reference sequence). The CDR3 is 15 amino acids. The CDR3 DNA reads TGTGCCTGGAGTGACCCGACCCGGGCCCAAGAGACCCAGTACTTC. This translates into CAWSDPTRAQETQYF. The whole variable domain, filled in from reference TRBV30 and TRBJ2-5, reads SQTIHQWPATLVQPVGSPLSLECTVEGTSNPNLYWYRQAAGRGLQLLFYSVGIGQISSEVPQNLSASRPQDRQFILSSKKLLLSDSGFYLCAWSDPTRAQETQYFGPGTRLLVL.

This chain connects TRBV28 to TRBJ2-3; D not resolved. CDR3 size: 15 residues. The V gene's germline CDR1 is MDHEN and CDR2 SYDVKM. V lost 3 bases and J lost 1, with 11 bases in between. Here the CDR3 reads CASSFLDQRTDTQYF. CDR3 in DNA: TGTGCCAGCAGTTTCCTTGACCAACGCACAGATACGCAGTATTTT.

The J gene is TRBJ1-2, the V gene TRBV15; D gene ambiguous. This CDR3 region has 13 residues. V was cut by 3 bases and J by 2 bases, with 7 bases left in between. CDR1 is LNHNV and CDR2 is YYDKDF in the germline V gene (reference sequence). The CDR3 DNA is TGTGCCACCAGCAGTGACGGAAACTATGGCTACACCTTC. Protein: CATSSDGNYGYTF.

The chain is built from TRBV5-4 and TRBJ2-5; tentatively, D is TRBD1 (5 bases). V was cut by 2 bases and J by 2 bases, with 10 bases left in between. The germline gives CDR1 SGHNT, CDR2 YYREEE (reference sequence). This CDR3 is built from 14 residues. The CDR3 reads CASSLATVQETQYF. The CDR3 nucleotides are TGTGCCAGCAGCTTAGCGACAGTACAAGAGACCCAGTACTTC.

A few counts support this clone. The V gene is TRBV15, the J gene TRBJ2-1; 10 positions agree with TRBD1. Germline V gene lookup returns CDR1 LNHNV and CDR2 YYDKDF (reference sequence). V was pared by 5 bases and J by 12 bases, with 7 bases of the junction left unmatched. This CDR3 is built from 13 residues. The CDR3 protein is CATSPDRGRLQFF. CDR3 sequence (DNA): TGTGCCACCAGCCCGGACAGGGGGAGGCTGCAGTTCTTC.

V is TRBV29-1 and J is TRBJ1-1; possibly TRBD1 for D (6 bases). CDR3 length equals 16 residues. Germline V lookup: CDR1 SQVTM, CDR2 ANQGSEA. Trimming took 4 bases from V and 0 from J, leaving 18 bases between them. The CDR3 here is CSVVPSGGVMNTEAFF. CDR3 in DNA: TGCAGCGTTGTCCCCAGCGGGGGCGTCATGAACACTGAAGCTTTCTTT.

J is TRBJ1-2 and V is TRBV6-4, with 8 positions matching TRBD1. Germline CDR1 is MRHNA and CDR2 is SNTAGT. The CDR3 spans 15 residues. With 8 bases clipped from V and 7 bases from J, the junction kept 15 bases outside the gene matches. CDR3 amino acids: CASSRGQGAQTGYTF. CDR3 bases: TGTGCCAGCTCCCGCGGACAGGGAGCGCAGACTGGCTACACCTTC.

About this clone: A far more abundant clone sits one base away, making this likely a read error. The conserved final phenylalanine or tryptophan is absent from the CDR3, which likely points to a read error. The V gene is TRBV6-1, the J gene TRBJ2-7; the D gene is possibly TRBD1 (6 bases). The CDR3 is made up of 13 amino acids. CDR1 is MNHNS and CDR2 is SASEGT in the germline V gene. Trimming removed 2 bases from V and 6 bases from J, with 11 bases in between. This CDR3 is CASSETGKSEQYL. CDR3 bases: TGTGCCAGCAGTGAAACAGGGAAAAGCGAGCAGTACCTC.

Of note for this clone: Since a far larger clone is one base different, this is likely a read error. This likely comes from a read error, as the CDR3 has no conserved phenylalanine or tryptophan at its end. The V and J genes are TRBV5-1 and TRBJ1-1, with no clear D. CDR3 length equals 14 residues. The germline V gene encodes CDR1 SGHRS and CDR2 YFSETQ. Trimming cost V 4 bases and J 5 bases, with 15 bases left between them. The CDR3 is CASSLSDGGTEAFL. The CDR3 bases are TGCGCCAGCAGCCTTTCGGACGGAGGGACTGAAGCTTTCCTT.

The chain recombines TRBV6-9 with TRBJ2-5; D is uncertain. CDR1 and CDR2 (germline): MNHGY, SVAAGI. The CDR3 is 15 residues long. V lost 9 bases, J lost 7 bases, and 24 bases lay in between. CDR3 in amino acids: CARPPRLDSNGTQYF. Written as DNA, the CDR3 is TGTGCCAGACCCCCCAGGTTGGATTCAAATGGGACCCAGTACTTC.

CDR3 region: CASTLGDRDGDEQFF. Written as DNA, the CDR3 is TGTGCCAGCACCCTGGGGGACAGGGATGGAGATGAGCAGTTCTTC. The V gene is TRBV7-2, the J gene TRBJ2-1; 9 nucleotides line up with TRBD1. The CDR3 contains 15 residues. J gave up 8 bases and V 7 bases, and 12 bases lay outside the gene matches. Germline CDR1 reads SGHTA; CDR2 reads FQGNSA.

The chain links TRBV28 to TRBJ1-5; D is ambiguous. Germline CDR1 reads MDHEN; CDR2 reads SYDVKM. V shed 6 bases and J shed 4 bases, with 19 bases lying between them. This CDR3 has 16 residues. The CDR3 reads CASSLGRAPDNQPQHF. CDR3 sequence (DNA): TGTGCCAGCAGCCTGGGCCGCGCGCCGGATAATCAGCCCCAGCATTTT.

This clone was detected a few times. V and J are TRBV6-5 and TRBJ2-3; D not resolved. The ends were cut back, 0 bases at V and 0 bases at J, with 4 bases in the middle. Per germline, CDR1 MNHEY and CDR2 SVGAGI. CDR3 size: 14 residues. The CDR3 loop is CASSYSESTDTQYF. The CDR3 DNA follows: TGTGCCAGCAGTTACTCGGAGAGCACAGATACGCAGTATTTT.

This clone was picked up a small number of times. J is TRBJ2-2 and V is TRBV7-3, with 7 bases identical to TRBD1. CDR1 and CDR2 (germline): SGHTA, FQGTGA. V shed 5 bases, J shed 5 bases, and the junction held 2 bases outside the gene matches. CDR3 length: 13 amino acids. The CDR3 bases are TGTGCCAGCAGCCAACAGGGGACCGGGGAGCTGTTTTTT. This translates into CASSQQGTGELFF.

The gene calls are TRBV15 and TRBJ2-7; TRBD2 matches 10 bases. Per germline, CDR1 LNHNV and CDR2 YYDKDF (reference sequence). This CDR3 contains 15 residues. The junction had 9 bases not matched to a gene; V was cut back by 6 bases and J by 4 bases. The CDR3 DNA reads TGTGCCACCAGTTCGCCGTCTAGCGGGAGATACGAGCAGTACTTC. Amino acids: CATSSPSSGRYEQYF.